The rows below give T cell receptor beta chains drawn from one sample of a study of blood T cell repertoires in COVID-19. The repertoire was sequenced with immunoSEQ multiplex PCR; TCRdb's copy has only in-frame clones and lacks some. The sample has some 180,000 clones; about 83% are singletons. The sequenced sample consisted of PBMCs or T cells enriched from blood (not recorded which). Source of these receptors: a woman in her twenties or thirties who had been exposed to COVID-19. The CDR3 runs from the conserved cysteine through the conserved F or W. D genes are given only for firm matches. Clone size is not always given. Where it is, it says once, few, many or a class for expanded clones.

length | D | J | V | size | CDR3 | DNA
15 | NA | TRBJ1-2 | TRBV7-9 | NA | CASSQIPGPGAGYTF | TGTGCCAGCAGTCAAATTCCGGGCCCAGGGGCGGGCTACACCTTC
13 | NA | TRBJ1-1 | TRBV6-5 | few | CASKDIPNTEAFF | TGTGCCAGCAAGGACATACCGAACACTGAAGCTTTCTTT
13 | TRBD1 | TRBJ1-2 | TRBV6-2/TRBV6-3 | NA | CASSYVRGNGYTF | TGTGCCAGCAGTTACGTCAGGGGGAATGGCTACACCTTC
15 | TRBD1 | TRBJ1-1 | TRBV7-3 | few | CASSLQGQGGTEAFF | TGTGCCAGCAGCTTACAGGGACAGGGAGGCACTGAAGCTTTCTTT
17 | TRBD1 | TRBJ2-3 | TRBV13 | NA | CASSYLLGQGAQNTQYF | TGTGCCAGCAGCTATCTCCTGGGACAGGGGGCGCAAAATACGCAGTATTTT
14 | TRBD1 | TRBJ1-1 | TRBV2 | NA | CASRRTGMNTEAFF | TGTGCCAGCCGCCGGACAGGAATGAACACTGAAGCTTTCTTT
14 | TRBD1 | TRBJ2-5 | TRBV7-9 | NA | CASSLTGTEETQYF | TGTGCCAGCAGCTTGACCGGGACAGAAGAGACCCAGTACTTC
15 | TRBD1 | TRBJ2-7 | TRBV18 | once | CASSPWTGANYEQYF | TGTGCCAGCTCACCCTGGACAGGGGCAAACTACGAGCAGTACTTC
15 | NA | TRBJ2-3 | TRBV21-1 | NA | CASTNRGIAADTQYF | TGTGCCAGCACCAATCGGGGGATAGCGGCAGATACGCAGTATTTT
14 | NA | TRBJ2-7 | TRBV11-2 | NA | CASSRGQFNYEQYF | TGTGCCAGCAGCCGGGGACAATTTAACTACGAGCAGTACTTC
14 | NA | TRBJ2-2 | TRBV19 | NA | CATSDSPNTGELFF | TGTGCCACCTCGGACAGTCCGAACACCGGGGAGCTGTTTTTT
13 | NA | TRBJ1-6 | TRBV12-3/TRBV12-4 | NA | CASSSEQGSPLHF | TGTGCCAGCAGTTCCGAACAGGGTTCACCCCTCCACTTT
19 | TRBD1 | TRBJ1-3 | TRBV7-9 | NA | CASSLGAGGPLREGNTIYF | TGTGCCAGCAGCTTAGGGGCAGGGGGACCCCTAAGAGAAGGAAACACCATATATTTT